Listed below are T cell receptor beta chains from one sample, sequenced in a study of human T cells and chemical hapten exposure. TCRdb fed the RACE reads into MiXCR, producing one record per CDR3 protein. Of 70,000 or so distinct CDR3 sequences detected, over 8.5% appear once; the ten largest clones hold roughly 1.4%. The material sequenced was whole blood, taken in connection with sensitization to the hapten diphenylcyclopropenone (DPC). All receptors come from a woman aged 50 to 60 with alopecia areata. Some clones in this sample may be carry-over from other donors' samples. Each CDR3 is given with its conserved first and last residue. A D gene is named only where the DNA matches it firmly. Size is stated for part of the rows, as once, few or many counts, or as a class when the clone is expanded.

clone_size j_call d_call v_call cdr3_aa cdr3_nt
few TRBJ1-1 TRBD1 TRBV6-1 CASSERGQDLEAFF TGTGCCAGCAGTGAAAGGGGACAGGACCTAGAAGCTTTCTTT
few TRBJ1-2 TRBD1 TRBV28 CASSFLGQGLGYTF TGTGCCAGCAGTTTCCTGGGACAGGGGCTTGGCTACACCTTC
few TRBJ2-7 NA TRBV4-3 CASSQEGGYSYEQYF TGCGCCAGCAGCCAAGAGGGCGGCTACTCCTACGAGCAGTACTTC
NA TRBJ1-4 TRBD1 TRBV2 CASSGDRGREKLFF TGTGCCAGCAGCGGGGACAGGGGTCGAGAAAAACTGTTTTTT
many TRBJ2-6 TRBD1 TRBV11-2 CASSFSGTGYSGANVLTF TGTGCCAGCAGCTTCTCCGGGACAGGGTACTCTGGGGCCAACGTCCTGACTTTC
few TRBJ2-1 NA TRBV23-1 CASSQGYLESSYNEQFF TGCGCCAGCAGTCAAGGGTATCTGGAGAGCTCCTACAATGAGCAGTTCTTC
many TRBJ2-3 NA TRBV4-3 CASSQDPARDGTDTQYF TGCGCCAGCAGCCAAGACCCCGCCAGGGACGGCACAGATACGCAGTATTTT
many TRBJ2-7 NA TRBV28 CASSSGDEQYF TGTGCCAGCAGTTCTGGGGACGAGCAGTACTTC
NA TRBJ2-1 TRBD2 TRBV27 CASSSGLAGGPSNEQFF TGTGCCAGCAGTTCCGGACTAGCGGGGGGGCCGTCCAATGAGCAGTTCTTC
many TRBJ1-4 NA TRBV7-2 CASSSPPKPNEKLFF TGTGCCAGCAGCTCCCCTCCAAAGCCTAATGAAAAACTGTTTTTT
many TRBJ2-7 TRBD1 TRBV5-1 CASSLDKVAGGYEQYF TGCGCCAGCAGCTTGGATAAGGTAGCAGGGGGTTACGAGCAGTACTTC
NA TRBJ1-6 TRBD1 TRBV11-2 CASSFLTGEGSPLHF TGTGCCAGCAGCTTTCTGACAGGGGAAGGATCACCCCTCCACTTT
many TRBJ2-4 NA TRBV28 CATSTLAKNIQYF TGTGCCACCTCTACACTAGCCAAAAACATTCAGTACTTC
many TRBJ1-1 TRBD1 TRBV29-1 CSVRQGVNTEAFF TGCAGCGTTAGACAGGGGGTGAACACTGAAGCTTTCTTT
many TRBJ2-3 TRBD1 TRBV29-1 CSVDLGQGRADTQYF TGCAGCGTGGACCTGGGACAGGGTCGCGCAGATACGCAGTATTTT
many TRBJ1-4 NA TRBV6-5 CASSQGAVPNEKLFF TGTGCCAGCAGTCAAGGGGCTGTGCCTAATGAAAAACTGTTTTTT
many TRBJ1-5 NA TRBV28 CASRDAARSQPQHF TGTGCCAGCCGTGATGCGGCCAGGAGTCAGCCCCAGCATTTT
many TRBJ1-1 NA TRBV20-1 CSTHVNTEAFF TGCAGTACTCATGTGAACACTGAAGCTTTCTTT
NA TRBJ2-3 TRBD1 TRBV18 CASSPTTGWTDTQYF TGTGCCAGCTCTCCTACGACAGGGTGGACAGATACGCAGTATTTT
many TRBJ1-6 NA TRBV10-1 CASSERVRSPLHF TGCGCCAGCAGTGAAAGGGTTCGGTCACCCCTCCACTTT
few TRBJ2-7 NA TRBV3-1 CASSRTEYEQYF TGTGCCAGCAGTCGGACAGAATACGAGCAGTACTTC
NA TRBJ1-5 NA TRBV28 CASSYSRPQHF TGTGCCAGCAGTTACAGCCGGCCCCAGCATTTT
many TRBJ1-5 NA TRBV10-3 CAISATGASNQPQHF TGTGCCATCAGTGCTACGGGGGCGAGCAATCAGCCCCAGCATTTT
many TRBJ2-2 NA TRBV29-1 CSVGGTSLTGELFF TGCAGCGTTGGGGGAACTTCGCTCACCGGGGAGCTGTTTTTT
NA TRBJ2-2 TRBD2 TRBV2 CASSSGNGGELFF TGTGCCAGCAGTAGCGGGAATGGCGGGGAGCTGTTTTTT
few TRBJ1-1 NA TRBV29-1 CSVEWGASSTEAFF TGCAGCGTTGAATGGGGGGCCTCGAGCACTGAAGCTTTCTTT
NA TRBJ2-3 TRBD2 TRBV7-6 CASSLATSGSGSDTQYF TGTGCCAGCAGCTTAGCTACTAGCGGGAGCGGATCAGATACGCAGTATTTT
many TRBJ1-2 NA TRBV15 CATSRDRDGKYGYTF TGTGCCACCAGCAGAGATAGGGACGGAAAATATGGCTACACCTTC
many TRBJ2-1 TRBD2 TRBV6-1 CASLNPGLANEQFF TGTGCCAGTTTGAACCCGGGACTAGCCAATGAGCAGTTCTTC
NA TRBJ1-4 NA TRBV7-2 CASSSQGLTNEKLFF TGTGCCAGCAGCTCTCAGGGTTTAACTAATGAAAAACTGTTTTTT
NA TRBJ1-4 NA TRBV5-1 CTSSEVARGEKLFF TGCACCAGCAGCGAGGTCGCTAGAGGTGAAAAACTGTTTTTT
few TRBJ2-7 NA TRBV28 CASSSDRIAGYEQYF TGTGCCAGCAGTTCCGACCGGATTGCAGGGTACGAGCAGTACTTC
NA TRBJ1-1 NA TRBV29-1 CSVEDMSTEAFF TGCAGCGTTGAAGATATGTCCACTGAAGCTTTCTTT
many TRBJ1-4 NA TRBV28 CASSYRKPTNEKLFF TGTGCCAGCAGTTACAGGAAACCAACTAATGAAAAACTGTTTTTT
few TRBJ2-1 NA TRBV11-2 CASSLAAREQFF TGTGCCAGCAGCTTAGCGGCCCGGGAGCAGTTCTTC
few TRBJ2-1 TRBD1 TRBV11-3 CASSFGLGQGDYNEQFF TGTGCCAGCAGCTTCGGTCTGGGACAGGGGGACTACAATGAGCAGTTCTTC
NA TRBJ1-1 NA TRBV11-2 CASSSWGSLNTEAFF TGTGCCAGCAGCTCTTGGGGCAGCTTGAACACTGAAGCTTTCTTT
many TRBJ1-6 NA TRBV6-6 CASSYSRGTSNSPLHF TGTGCCAGCAGTTACTCAAGAGGGACGTCCAATTCACCCCTCCACTTT
NA TRBJ2-5 TRBD2 TRBV7-2 CASSLGGLAGQSGTQYF TGTGCCAGCAGCTTAGGGGGACTAGCGGGACAGTCTGGGACCCAGTACTTC
many TRBJ2-5 NA TRBV6-6 CASGETQYF TGTGCCAGCGGGGAGACCCAGTACTTC
NA TRBJ2-1 TRBD1 TRBV6-6 CASSLGQGAPFF TGTGCCAGCAGCTTGGGACAGGGGGCCCCCTTCTTC
many TRBJ2-7 NA TRBV28 CASSSGQFHEQYF TGTGCCAGCAGCTCAGGACAGTTCCACGAGCAGTACTTC
NA TRBJ1-5 NA TRBV10-2 CAGTDGLINQPQHF TGCGCCGGCACGGATGGGCTGATAAATCAGCCCCAGCATTTT
NA TRBJ2-7 NA TRBV7-9 CASSLTSDNTRPYEQYF TGTGCCAGCAGCTTAACCTCGGACAATACGCGACCCTACGAGCAGTACTTC